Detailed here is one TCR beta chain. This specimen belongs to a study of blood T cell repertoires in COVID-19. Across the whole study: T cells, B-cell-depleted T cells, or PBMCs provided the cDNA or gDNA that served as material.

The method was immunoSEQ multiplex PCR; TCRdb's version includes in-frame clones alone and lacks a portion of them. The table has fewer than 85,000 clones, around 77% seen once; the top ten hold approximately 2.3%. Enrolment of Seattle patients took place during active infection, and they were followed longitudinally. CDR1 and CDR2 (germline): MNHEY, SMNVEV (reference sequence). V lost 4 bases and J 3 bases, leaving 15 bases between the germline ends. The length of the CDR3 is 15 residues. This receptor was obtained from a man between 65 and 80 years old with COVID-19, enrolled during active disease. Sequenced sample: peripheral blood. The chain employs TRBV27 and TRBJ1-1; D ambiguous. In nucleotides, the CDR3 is TGTGCCAGCAGTTCTGCTGCCGCGGGTGACACTGAAGCTTTCTTT. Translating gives CASSSAAAGDTEAFF.